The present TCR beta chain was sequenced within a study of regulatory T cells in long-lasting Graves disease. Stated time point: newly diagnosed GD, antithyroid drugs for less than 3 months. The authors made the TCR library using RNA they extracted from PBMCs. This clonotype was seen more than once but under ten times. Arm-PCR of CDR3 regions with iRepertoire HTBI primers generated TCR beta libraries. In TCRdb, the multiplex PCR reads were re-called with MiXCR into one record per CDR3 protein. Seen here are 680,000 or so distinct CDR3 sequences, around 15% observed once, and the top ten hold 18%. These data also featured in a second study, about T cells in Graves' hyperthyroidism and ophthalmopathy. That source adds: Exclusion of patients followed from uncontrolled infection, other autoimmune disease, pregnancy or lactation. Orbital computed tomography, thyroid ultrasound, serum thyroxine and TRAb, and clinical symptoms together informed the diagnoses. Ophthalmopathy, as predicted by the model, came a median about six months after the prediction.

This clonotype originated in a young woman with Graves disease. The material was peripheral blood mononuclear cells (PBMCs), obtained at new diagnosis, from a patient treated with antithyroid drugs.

The CDR3 DNA sequence: TGTGCCAGCAGCAAATTGGGACAGAAACAGTTCTTC. As protein: CASSKLGQKQFF. This chain links TRBV9 with TRBJ2-1, with 7 bases lining up with TRBD1. The germline CDR1 and CDR2 sequences are SGDLS and YYNGEE. The J segment lost 13 bases and the V segment lost 4 bases, leaving 8 bases of the junction unmatched. This CDR3 is 12 amino acids long.